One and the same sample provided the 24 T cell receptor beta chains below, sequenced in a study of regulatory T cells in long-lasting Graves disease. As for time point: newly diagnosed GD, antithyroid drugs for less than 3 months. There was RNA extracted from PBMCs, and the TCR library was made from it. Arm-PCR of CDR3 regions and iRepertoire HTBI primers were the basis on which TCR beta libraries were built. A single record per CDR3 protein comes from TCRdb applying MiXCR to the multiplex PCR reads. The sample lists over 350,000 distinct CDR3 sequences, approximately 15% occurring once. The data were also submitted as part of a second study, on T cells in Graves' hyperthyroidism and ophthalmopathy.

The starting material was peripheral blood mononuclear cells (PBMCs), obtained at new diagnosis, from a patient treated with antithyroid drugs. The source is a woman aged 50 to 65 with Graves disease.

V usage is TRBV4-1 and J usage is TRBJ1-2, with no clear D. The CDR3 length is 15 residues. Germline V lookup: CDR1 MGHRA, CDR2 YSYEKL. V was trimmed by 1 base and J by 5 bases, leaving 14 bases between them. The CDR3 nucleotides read TGCGCCAGCAGCCAAGGGCTTACAGTTCTGTATGGCTACACCTTC. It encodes CASSQGLTVLYGYTF.

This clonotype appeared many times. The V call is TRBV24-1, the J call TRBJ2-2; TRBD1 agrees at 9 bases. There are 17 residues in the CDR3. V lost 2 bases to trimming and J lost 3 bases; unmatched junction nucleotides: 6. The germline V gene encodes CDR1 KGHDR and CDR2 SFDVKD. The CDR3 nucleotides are TGTGCCACCAGTGATTACCCACAGGGGGCCTACACCGGGGAGCTGTTTTTT. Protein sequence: CATSDYPQGAYTGELFF.

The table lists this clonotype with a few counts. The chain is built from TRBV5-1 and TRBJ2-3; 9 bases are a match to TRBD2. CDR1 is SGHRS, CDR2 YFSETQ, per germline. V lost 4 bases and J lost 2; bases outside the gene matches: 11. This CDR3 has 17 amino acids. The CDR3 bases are TGCGCCAGCAGCCCACGCCGTTTAGCGGGAGCCACAGATACGCAGTATTTT. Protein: CASSPRRLAGATDTQYF.

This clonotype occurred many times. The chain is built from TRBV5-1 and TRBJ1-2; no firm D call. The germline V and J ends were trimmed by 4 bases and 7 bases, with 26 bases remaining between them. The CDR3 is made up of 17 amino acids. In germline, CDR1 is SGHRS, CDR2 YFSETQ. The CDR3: CASSLSGSGGFLGGYTF. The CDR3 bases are TGCGCCAGCAGCCTATCCGGGTCCGGTGGGTTCTTAGGTGGCTACACCTTC.

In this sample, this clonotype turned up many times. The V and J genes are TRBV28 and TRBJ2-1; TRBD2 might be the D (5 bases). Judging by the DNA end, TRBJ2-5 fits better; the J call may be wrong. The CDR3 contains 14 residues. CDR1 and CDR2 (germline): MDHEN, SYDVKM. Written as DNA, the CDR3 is TGTGCCAGCAGTCCGGTCCGCGGGTGGGAGACCCAGTACTTC. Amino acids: CASSPVRGWETQYF.

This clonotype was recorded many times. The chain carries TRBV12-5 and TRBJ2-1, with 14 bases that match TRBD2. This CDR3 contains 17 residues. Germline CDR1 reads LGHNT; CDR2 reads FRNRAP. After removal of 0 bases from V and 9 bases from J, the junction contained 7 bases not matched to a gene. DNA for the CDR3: TGTGCTAGTGGTTTGGTATCGACTAGCGGGAGGGCCACTGAGCAGTTCTTC. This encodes CASGLVSTSGRATEQFF.

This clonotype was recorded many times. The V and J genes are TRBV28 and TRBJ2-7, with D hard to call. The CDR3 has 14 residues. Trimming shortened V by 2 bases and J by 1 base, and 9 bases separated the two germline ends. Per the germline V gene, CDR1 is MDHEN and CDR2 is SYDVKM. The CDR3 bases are TGTGCCAGCAGTTTACCCCTCAGGTCCTACGAGCAGTACTTC. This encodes CASSLPLRSYEQYF.

The CDR3 protein is CASSSIQGADGYTF. The CDR3 DNA sequence: TGTGCCAGCAGCTCAATACAGGGGGCAGATGGCTACACCTTC. The chain couples TRBV5-4 to TRBJ1-2; 9 nucleotides match TRBD1. The CDR3 is 14 residues long. Germline V gene data show CDR1 as SGHNT and CDR2 as YYREEE (reference sequence). V was pared by 3 bases and J by 6 bases, with 6 bases of the junction left unmatched.

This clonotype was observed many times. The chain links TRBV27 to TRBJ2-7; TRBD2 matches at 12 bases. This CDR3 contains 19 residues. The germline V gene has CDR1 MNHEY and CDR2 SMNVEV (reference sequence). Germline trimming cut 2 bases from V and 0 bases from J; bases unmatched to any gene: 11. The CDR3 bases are TGTGCCAGCAGTTTAAAGGCTGGACTAGCGGGACCCACCTCCTACGAGCAGTACTTC. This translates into CASSLKAGLAGPTSYEQYF.

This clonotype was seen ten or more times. The CDR3 coding sequence is TGTGCCAGCAGTGGGACAGGGAATCAGCCCCAGCATTTT. Residues: CASSGTGNQPQHF. The chain recombines TRBV6-1 with TRBJ1-5; 8 nucleotides line up with TRBD1. The CDR3 contains 13 residues. CDR1 and CDR2 (germline): MNHNS, SASEGT. The V segment lost 4 bases and the J segment 4 bases; nucleotides outside the gene matches: 0.

The CDR3 region is CASSEGTGGAYNSPLHF. In DNA, the CDR3 is TGCGCCAGCAGCGAAGGGACAGGGGGCGCTTATAATTCACCCCTCCACTTT. This chain links TRBV5-1 with TRBJ1-6, with 12 bases matching TRBD1. The CDR3 totals 17 residues. The V and J ends lost 4 bases and 4 bases, in that order; junction bases with no gene match: 6. Germline CDR1 is SGHRS and CDR2 is YFSETQ.

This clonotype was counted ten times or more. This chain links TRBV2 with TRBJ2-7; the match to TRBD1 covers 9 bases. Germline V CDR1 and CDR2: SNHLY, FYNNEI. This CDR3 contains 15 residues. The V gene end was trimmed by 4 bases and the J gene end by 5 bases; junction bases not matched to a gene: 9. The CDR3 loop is CASSVPGTGTHEQYF. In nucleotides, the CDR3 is TGTGCCAGCAGTGTACCCGGGACAGGGACCCACGAGCAGTACTTC. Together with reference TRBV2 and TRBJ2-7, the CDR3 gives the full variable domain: EPEVTQTPSHQVTQMGQEVILRCVPISNHLYFYWYRQILGQKVEFLVSFYNNEISEKSEIFDDQFSVERPDGSNFTLKIRSTKLEDSAMYFCASSVPGTGTHEQYFGPGTRLTVT.

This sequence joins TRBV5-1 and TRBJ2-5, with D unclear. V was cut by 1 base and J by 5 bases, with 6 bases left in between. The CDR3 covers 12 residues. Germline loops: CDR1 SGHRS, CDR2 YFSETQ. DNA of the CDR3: TGCGCCAGCAGCTTGTTTTCGGAGACCCAGTACTTC. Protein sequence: CASSLFSETQYF. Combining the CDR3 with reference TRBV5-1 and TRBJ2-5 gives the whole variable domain KAGVTQTPRYLIKTRGQQVTLSCSPISGHRSVSWYQQTPGQGLQFLFEYFSETQRNKGNFPGRFSGRQFSNSRSEMNVSTLELGDSALYLCASSLFSETQYFGPGTRLLVL.

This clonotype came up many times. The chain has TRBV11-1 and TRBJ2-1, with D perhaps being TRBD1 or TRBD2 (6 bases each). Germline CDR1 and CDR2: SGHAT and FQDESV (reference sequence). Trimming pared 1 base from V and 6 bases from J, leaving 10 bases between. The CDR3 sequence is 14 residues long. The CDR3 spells CASSLVGGLNEQFF. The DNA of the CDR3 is TGTGCCAGCAGCTTAGTAGGGGGGCTCAATGAGCAGTTCTTC. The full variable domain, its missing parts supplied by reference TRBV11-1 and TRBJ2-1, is EAEVAQSPRYKITEKSQAVAFWCDPISGHATLYWYRQILGQGPELLVQFQDESVVDDSQLPKDRFSAERLKGVDSTLKIQPAELGDSAMYLCASSLVGGLNEQFFGPGTRLTVL.

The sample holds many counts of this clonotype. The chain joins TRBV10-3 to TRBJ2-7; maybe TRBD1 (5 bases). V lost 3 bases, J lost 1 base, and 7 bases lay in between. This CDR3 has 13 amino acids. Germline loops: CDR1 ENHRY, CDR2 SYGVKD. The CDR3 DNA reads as TGTGCCATCAGTGAAGGGGATTCCTACGAGCAGTACTTC. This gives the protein CAISEGDSYEQYF.

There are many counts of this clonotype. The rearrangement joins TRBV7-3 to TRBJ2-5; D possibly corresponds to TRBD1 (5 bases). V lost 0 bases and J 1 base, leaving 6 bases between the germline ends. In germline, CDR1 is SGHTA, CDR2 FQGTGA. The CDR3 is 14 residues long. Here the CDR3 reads CASSLTGAQETQYF. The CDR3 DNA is TGTGCCAGCAGCTTAACTGGGGCCCAAGAGACCCAGTACTTC.

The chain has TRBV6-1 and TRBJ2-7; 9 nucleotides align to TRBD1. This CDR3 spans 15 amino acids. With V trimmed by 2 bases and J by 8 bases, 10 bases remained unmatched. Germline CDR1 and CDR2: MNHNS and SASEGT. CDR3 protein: CASSEPGDRAKKQYF. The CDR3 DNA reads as TGTGCCAGCAGTGAACCTGGGGACAGGGCTAAAAAGCAGTACTTC.

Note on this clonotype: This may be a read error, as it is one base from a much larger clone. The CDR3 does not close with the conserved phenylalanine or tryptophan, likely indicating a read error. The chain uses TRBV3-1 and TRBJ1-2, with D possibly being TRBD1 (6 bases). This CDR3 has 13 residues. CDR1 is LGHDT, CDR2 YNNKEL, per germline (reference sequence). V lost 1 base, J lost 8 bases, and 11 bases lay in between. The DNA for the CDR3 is TGTGCCAGCAGCCAAGGACAGGCAAGGGGCTACACCTGC. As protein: CASSQGQARGYTC.

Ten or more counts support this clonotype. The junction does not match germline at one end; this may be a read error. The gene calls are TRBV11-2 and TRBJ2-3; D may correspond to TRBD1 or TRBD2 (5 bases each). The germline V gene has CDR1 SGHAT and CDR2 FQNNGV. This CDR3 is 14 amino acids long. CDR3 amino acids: CASSLGTRTDTQYF. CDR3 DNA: TGCGCCAGCAGCTTGGGGACCCGCACAGATACGCAGTATTTT.

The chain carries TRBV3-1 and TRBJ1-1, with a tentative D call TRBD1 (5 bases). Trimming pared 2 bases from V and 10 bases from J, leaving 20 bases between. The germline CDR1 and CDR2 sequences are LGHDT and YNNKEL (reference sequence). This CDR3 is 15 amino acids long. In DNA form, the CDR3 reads TGTGCCAGCAGCCAAATTCTACGACAGAGAACTCTAGCTTTCTTT. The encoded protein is CASSQILRQRTLAFF.

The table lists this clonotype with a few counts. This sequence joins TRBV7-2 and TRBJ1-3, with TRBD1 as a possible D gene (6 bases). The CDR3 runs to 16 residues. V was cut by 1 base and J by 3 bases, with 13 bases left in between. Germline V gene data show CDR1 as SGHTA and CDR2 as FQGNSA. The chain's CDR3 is CASSLGGLPDGNTIYF. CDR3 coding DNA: TGTGCCAGCAGCTTAGGGGGGCTCCCGGATGGAAACACCATATATTTT.

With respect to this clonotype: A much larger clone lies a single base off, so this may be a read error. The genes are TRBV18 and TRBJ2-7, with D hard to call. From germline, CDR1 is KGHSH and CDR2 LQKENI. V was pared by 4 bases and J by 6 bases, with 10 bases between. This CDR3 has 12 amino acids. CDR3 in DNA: TGTGCCAGCTCACTAATGGGGTTCGAGCAGTACTTC. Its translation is CASSLMGFEQYF.

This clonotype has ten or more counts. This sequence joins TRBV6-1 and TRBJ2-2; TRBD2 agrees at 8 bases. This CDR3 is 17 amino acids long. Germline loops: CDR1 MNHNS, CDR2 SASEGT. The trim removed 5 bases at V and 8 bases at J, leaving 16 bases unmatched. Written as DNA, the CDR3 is TGTGCCAGCAGTCAGTCCGGGACTAGTCAACTCATGGGGGAGCTGTTTTTT. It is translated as CASSQSGTSQLMGELFF.

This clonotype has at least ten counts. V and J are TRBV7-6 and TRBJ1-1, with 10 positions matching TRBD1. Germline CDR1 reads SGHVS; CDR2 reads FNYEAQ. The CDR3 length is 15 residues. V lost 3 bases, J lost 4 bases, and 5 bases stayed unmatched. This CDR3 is CASSFGTGDPTEAFF. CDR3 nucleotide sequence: TGTGCCAGCAGCTTCGGGACAGGGGATCCCACTGAAGCTTTCTTT.